This T cell receptor (beta chain) stems from a study of blood T cell repertoires in COVID-19. Overall study context: PBMCs, B-cell-depleted T cells, or T cells provided the cDNA or gDNA that made up the material.

Libraries were prepared by immunoSEQ multiplex PCR; TCRdb keeps only in-frame clonotypes and omits some of them. Among around 180,000 clones listed, about 87% were seen once. V was trimmed by 10 bases and J by 4 bases, leaving 17 bases between them. There are 14 residues in the CDR3. The germline gives CDR1 MNHEY, CDR2 SVGAGI. The chain carries TRBV6-5 and TRBJ2-1; possibly TRBD1 for D (7 bases). The TCR was taken from a man in his sixties with acute or convalescent COVID-19. The sequenced sample consisted of peripheral blood. The CDR3 loop is CATHAGTAYNEQFF. The CDR3 region has the DNA TGTGCCACCCACGCGGGGACAGCTTACAATGAGCAGTTCTTC.